The rows below give T cell receptor beta chains drawn from one sample of a study of blood T cell repertoires in COVID-19. Clones were read by immunoSEQ multiplex PCR, and TCRdb kept only the in-frame ones, dropping some. The sample carries fewer than 250,000 clones, around 84% recorded once. Material: PBMCs or T cells enriched from blood (not recorded which). These receptors originate from a woman aged 25 to 39 who had recovered from COVID-19. The CDR3 runs from the conserved cysteine through the conserved F or W. The D gene is left open where the match is weak. Clone size, where shown, is once, few, many, or a class for clones that have expanded.

size,J,V,D,CDR3,DNA
few,TRBJ2-1,TRBV27,TRBD1,CATDDRVGHEQFF,TGTGCCACCGACGACAGGGTGGGCCATGAGCAGTTCTTC
NA,TRBJ2-1,TRBV6-5,TRBD2,CASSFTGLAGGDEQFF,TGTGCCAGCAGTTTCACTGGACTAGCGGGGGGGGATGAGCAGTTCTTC
NA,TRBJ2-6,TRBV5-1,NA,CASSPGRSGANVLTF,TGCGCCAGCAGCCCGGGTCGCTCTGGGGCCAACGTCCTGACTTTC
once,TRBJ1-1,TRBV5-1,NA,CASSLDRGNTEAFF,TGCGCCAGCAGCTTGGATCGGGGGAACACTGAAGCTTTCTTT
NA,TRBJ1-4,TRBV18,TRBD1,CASSPPGTGGFEKLFF,TGTGCCAGCTCACCACCCGGGACAGGGGGGTTTGAAAAACTGTTTTTT
few,TRBJ2-2,TRBV7-9,NA,CASSLADGLGELFF,TGTGCCAGCAGCTTAGCGGATGGACTAGGGGAGCTGTTTTTT
NA,TRBJ1-6,TRBV19,NA,CASSPGTGNSPLHF,TGTGCCAGTAGTCCCGGGACTGGGAATTCACCCCTCCACTTT
NA,TRBJ1-5,TRBV29-1,NA,CSVVEPGSGGNQPQHF,TGCAGCGTCGTGGAACCAGGGTCAGGGGGCAATCAGCCCCAGCATTTT
NA,TRBJ1-4,TRBV7-2,TRBD1,CASSMQGDNEKLFF,TGTGCCAGCAGTATGCAGGGGGATAATGAAAAACTGTTTTTT
NA,TRBJ2-5,TRBV7-6,NA,CASTSWHSKETQYF,TGTGCCAGCACCTCGTGGCATTCCAAAGAGACCCAGTACTTC
NA,TRBJ2-5,TRBV28,TRBD2,CASSLLGLGLAAGETQYF,TGTGCCAGCAGTTTATTGGGCCTCGGACTAGCGGCAGGAGAGACCCAGTACTTC
once,TRBJ1-5,TRBV12-1,NA,CASSQMDREGNQPQHF,TGTGCCAGCAGCCAGATGGACAGGGAGGGCAATCAGCCCCAGCATTTT
few,TRBJ2-7,TRBV4-1,NA,CASSQDPQHEDEQYF,TGCGCCAGCAGCCAAGATCCCCAGCATGAGGACGAGCAGTACTTC
NA,TRBJ2-3,TRBV4-1,TRBD2,CASSPQWTSGTDTQYF,TGCGCCAGCAGCCCTCAATGGACTAGCGGCACAGATACGCAGTATTTT
NA,TRBJ2-7,TRBV5-1,TRBD1,CASSLGTGGSGEQYF,TGCGCCAGCAGCCTGGGGACAGGAGGGTCGGGGGAGCAGTACTTC
NA,TRBJ2-2,TRBV28,TRBD1,CASSFFAPGGAGTGELFF,TGTGCCAGCAGTTTTTTCGCCCCAGGGGGCGCGGGCACCGGGGAGCTGTTTTTT
NA,TRBJ1-5,TRBV27,NA,CASSRGSNQPQHF,TGTGCCAGCAGTAGGGGGAGCAATCAGCCCCAGCATTTT
few,TRBJ1-2,TRBV5-6,TRBD1,CASSGDRDSNYGYTF,TGTGCCAGCAGCGGGGACAGAGACTCTAACTATGGCTACACCTTC
NA,TRBJ1-2,TRBV27,NA,CASSEGNYGYTF,TGTGCCAGCAGTGAGGGAAACTATGGCTACACCTTC
once,TRBJ1-1,TRBV24-1,TRBD1,CATSRAGGMNTEAFF,TGTGCCACCAGCAGAGCAGGGGGCATGAACACTGAAGCTTTCTTT
NA,TRBJ1-6,TRBV3-1/TRBV3-2,NA,CASSQDTTRRESYNLPLHF,TGTGCCAGCAGCCAAGATACCACTAGGCGGGAATCCTATAATTTACCCCTCCACTTT
NA,TRBJ1-2,TRBV14,NA,CASSQEGARYHGYTF,TGTGCCAGCAGCCAAGAGGGGGCGAGGTATCATGGCTACACCTTC
NA,TRBJ1-1,TRBV6-5,NA,CAIVSGEYSEAFF,TGTGCCATTGTATCAGGGGAGTACTCTGAAGCTTTCTTT
NA,TRBJ1-2,TRBV6-2/TRBV6-3,NA,CASSPDGLYGYTF,TGTGCCAGCAGTCCGGACGGACTATATGGCTACACCTTC
few,TRBJ1-5,TRBV27,TRBD1,CASSLTTGSNQPQHF,TGTGCCAGCAGTTTAACGACAGGGAGCAATCAGCCCCAGCATTTT
NA,TRBJ2-7,TRBV4-1,TRBD2,CASSQVGLADYEQYF,TGCGCCAGCAGCCAGGTGGGACTAGCGGATTACGAGCAGTACTTC
NA,TRBJ2-5,TRBV7-9,TRBD1,CASSSPRDRGRETQYF,TGTGCCAGCAGCTCTCCCCGGGACAGGGGGCGAGAGACCCAGTACTTC
NA,TRBJ2-1,TRBV11-2,NA,CASSPIGTLHHNEQFF,TGTGCCAGCAGCCCAATCGGGACACTGCACCACAATGAGCAGTTCTTC
NA,TRBJ1-5,TRBV19,NA,CASSILGRGEPQHF,TGTGCCAGTAGTATCCTCGGCAGGGGAGAACCCCAGCATTTT
NA,TRBJ2-1,TRBV7-9,NA,CASSLVGGIANEQFF,TGTGCCAGCAGCTTGGTAGGGGGAATTGCGAATGAGCAGTTCTTC
NA,TRBJ2-3,TRBV6-5,TRBD1,CASRQGASSDTQYF,TGTGCCAGCCGACAGGGGGCTTCCTCAGATACGCAGTATTTT
NA,TRBJ1-2,TRBV19,TRBD1,CASSIPRTGREGYTF,TGTGCCAGTAGTATCCCGCGGACAGGGAGAGAGGGCTACACCTTC
NA,TRBJ2-7,TRBV3-1/TRBV3-2,TRBD2,CASSALAGGSYEQYF,TGTGCCAGCAGTGCATTAGCGGGAGGTTCCTACGAGCAGTACTTC
once,TRBJ2-2,TRBV10-2,NA,CASRPGYTGELFF,TGCGCCAGCAGACCAGGGTACACCGGGGAGCTGTTTTTT
NA,TRBJ1-5,TRBV6-5,NA,CASMRLYSNQPQHF,TGTGCCAGCATGAGGCTTTATAGCAATCAGCCCCAGCATTTT
NA,TRBJ1-1,TRBV6-4,TRBD1,CASRVAGGTVYTEAFF,TGTGCCAGCAGGGTTGCAGGGGGTACAGTGTACACTGAAGCTTTCTTT
NA,TRBJ1-1,TRBV28,TRBD1,CASSTRQGALNTEAFF,TGTGCCAGCAGTACACGACAGGGGGCTCTCAACACTGAAGCTTTCTTT
NA,TRBJ1-1,TRBV19,NA,CASSIWGPMNTEAFF,TGTGCCAGTAGTATTTGGGGGCCGATGAACACTGAAGCTTTCTTT
NA,TRBJ2-7,TRBV29-1,TRBD2,CSVGGLAGRSYEQYF,TGCAGCGTTGGGGGGCTAGCGGGTCGGAGCTACGAGCAGTACTTC
NA,TRBJ1-2,TRBV2,NA,CASSADRSNYGYTF,TGTGCCAGCAGTGCTGACAGATCTAACTATGGCTACACCTTC
NA,TRBJ2-3,TRBV7-9,NA,CASSLAVGATDTQYF,TGTGCCAGCAGCTTAGCGGTAGGGGCCACAGATACGCAGTATTTT
NA,TRBJ2-7,TRBV7-2,NA,CASSLVSAGQYEQYF,TGTGCCAGCAGCTTAGTATCGGCGGGTCAATACGAGCAGTACTTC
few,TRBJ1-2,TRBV18,TRBD1,CASSPNRGGYGYTF,TGTGCCAGCTCACCGAACAGGGGGGGGTATGGCTACACCTTC
NA,TRBJ2-7,TRBV5-3,NA,CARASEQYF,TGTGCCAGGGCCAGCGAGCAGTACTTC
NA,TRBJ2-1,TRBV11-1,TRBD1,CASSLHGQGLSNEQFF,TGTGCCAGCAGCCTACATGGACAGGGGTTGAGCAATGAGCAGTTCTTC
NA,TRBJ1-5,TRBV6-5,NA,CASSTHRVGNQPQHF,TGTGCCAGCAGTACCCACCGGGTTGGCAATCAGCCCCAGCATTTT
NA,TRBJ1-3,TRBV6-5,NA,CASRTQDNSGNTIYF,TGTGCCAGCAGGACTCAGGACAACTCTGGAAACACCATATATTTT
NA,TRBJ2-6,TRBV7-2,TRBD2,CASSIGTSPSGANVLTF,TGTGCCAGCAGCATCGGGACTAGCCCCTCTGGGGCCAACGTCCTGACTTTC
once,TRBJ2-5,TRBV27,NA,CASSNRAETQYF,TGTGCCAGCAGTAACAGGGCAGAGACCCAGTACTTC
NA,TRBJ1-4,TRBV3-1/TRBV3-2,TRBD1,CASSQSWTGTNEKLFF,TGTGCCAGCAGCCAATCATGGACAGGGACTAATGAAAAACTGTTTTTT
once,TRBJ2-3,TRBV5-1,TRBD2,CASSLGLAGGQDTQYF,TGCGCCAGCAGCTTGGGACTAGCGGGAGGGCAAGATACGCAGTATTTT
NA,TRBJ2-3,TRBV5-4,NA,CASSIPESGSTDTQYF,TGTGCCAGCAGCATCCCCGAAAGCGGTAGCACAGATACGCAGTATTTT
NA,TRBJ2-2,TRBV18,NA,CASSPKQGASGELFF,TGTGCCAGCTCACCAAAGCAGGGTGCGTCCGGGGAGCTGTTTTTT
NA,TRBJ1-4,TRBV11-2,NA,CASSLISEVMFF,TGTGCCAGCAGCTTGATCTCGGAGGTGATGTTTTTT